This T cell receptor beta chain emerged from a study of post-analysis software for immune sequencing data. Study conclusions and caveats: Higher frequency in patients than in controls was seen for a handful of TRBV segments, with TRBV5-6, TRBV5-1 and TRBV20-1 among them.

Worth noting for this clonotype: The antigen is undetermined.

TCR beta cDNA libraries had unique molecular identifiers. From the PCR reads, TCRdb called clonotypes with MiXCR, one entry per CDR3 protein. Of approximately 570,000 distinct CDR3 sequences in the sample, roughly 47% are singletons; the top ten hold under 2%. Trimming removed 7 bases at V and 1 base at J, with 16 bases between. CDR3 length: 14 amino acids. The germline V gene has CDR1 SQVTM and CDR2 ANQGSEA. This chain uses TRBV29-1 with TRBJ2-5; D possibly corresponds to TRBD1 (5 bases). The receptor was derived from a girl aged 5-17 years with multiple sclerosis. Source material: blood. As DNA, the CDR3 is TGCAGCGCGCTATCCGGACAAACCCAAGAGACCCAGTACTTC. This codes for CSALSGQTQETQYF.